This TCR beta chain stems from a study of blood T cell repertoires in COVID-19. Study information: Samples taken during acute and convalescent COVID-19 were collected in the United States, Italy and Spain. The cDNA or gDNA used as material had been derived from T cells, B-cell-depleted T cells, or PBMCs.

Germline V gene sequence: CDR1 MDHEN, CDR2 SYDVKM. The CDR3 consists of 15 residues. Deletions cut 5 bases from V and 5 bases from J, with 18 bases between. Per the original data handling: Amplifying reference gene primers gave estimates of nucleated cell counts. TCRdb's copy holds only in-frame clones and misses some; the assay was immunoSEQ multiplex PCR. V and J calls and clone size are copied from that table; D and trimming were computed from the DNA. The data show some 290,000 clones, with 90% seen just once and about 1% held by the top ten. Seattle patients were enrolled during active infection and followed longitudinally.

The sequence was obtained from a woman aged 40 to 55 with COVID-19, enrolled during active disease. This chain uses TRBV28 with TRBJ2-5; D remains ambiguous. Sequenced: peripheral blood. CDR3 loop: CASSRPGHNAETQYF. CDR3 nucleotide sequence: TGTGCCAGCAGTCGTCCGGGTCACAATGCGGAGACCCAGTACTTC.